The rows below give T cell receptor beta chains drawn from one sample of a study of blood T cell repertoires in COVID-19. The protocol was immunoSEQ multiplex PCR, while the TCRdb copy is restricted to in-frame clones and leaves out a portion. The profile covers about 8,300 clones, with 75% to 90% appearing a single time and roughly 9.9% taken by the ten largest. Sequenced input: peripheral blood. Source of these receptors: a human donor in a cohort sampled during active COVID-19. Each CDR3 is given with its conserved first and last residue. The D gene is left open where the match is weak. Size is stated for part of the rows, as once, few or many counts, or as a class when the clone is expanded.

clone size: -
D gene: -
V gene: TRBV5-1
J gene: TRBJ2-3
CDR3 protein: CASSLESVGRDTQYF
CDR3 DNA: TGCGCCAGCAGCTTGGAGTCAGTCGGGAGAGATACGCAGTATTTT

clone size: once
D gene: -
V gene: TRBV27
J gene: TRBJ2-1
CDR3 protein: CASKAQGLTYNEQFF
CDR3 DNA: TGTGCCAGCAAAGCCCAAGGACTAACTTACAATGAGCAGTTCTTC

clone size: -
D gene: -
V gene: TRBV5-1
J gene: TRBJ2-7
CDR3 protein: CASSLGSSSYEQYF
CDR3 DNA: TGCGCCAGCAGCTTGGGCAGTTCCTCCTACGAGCAGTACTTC

clone size: -
D gene: TRBD1
V gene: TRBV24-1
J gene: TRBJ2-2
CDR3 protein: CATSEPGQGDTGELFF
CDR3 DNA: TGTGCCACCAGTGAACCTGGACAGGGGGACACCGGGGAGCTGTTTTTT

clone size: -
D gene: -
V gene: TRBV19
J gene: TRBJ2-4
CDR3 protein: CASSIARGIQYF
CDR3 DNA: TGTGCCAGTAGTATTGCTCGCGGAATTCAGTACTTC

clone size: -
D gene: TRBD1
V gene: TRBV5-1
J gene: TRBJ1-2
CDR3 protein: CASSTTTGDGGYTF
CDR3 DNA: TGCGCCAGCAGCACAACGACAGGGGACGGCGGCTACACCTTC

clone size: -
D gene: TRBD1
V gene: TRBV6-5
J gene: TRBJ1-2
CDR3 protein: CASRPDRGLVGYTF
CDR3 DNA: TGTGCCAGCAGACCCGACAGGGGATTAGTTGGCTACACCTTC

clone size: -
D gene: TRBD1
V gene: TRBV27
J gene: TRBJ2-7
CDR3 protein: CASSLLGGTGGDEQYF
CDR3 DNA: TGTGCCAGCAGTCTCCTGGGAGGGACAGGGGGCGACGAGCAGTACTTC

clone size: -
D gene: TRBD1
V gene: TRBV2
J gene: TRBJ2-7
CDR3 protein: CASRVDRAGEQYF
CDR3 DNA: TGTGCCAGCAGGGTGGACAGGGCAGGCGAGCAGTACTTC

clone size: -
D gene: TRBD1
V gene: TRBV7-2
J gene: TRBJ1-2
CDR3 protein: CASSQKTGVGYGYTF
CDR3 DNA: TGTGCCAGCAGCCAAAAGACAGGGGTTGGCTATGGCTACACCTTC

clone size: -
D gene: TRBD2
V gene: TRBV6-5
J gene: TRBJ2-7
CDR3 protein: CASRGLVTSVEQYF
CDR3 DNA: TGTGCCAGCAGAGGACTAGTCACGTCCGTGGAGCAGTACTTC

clone size: once
D gene: -
V gene: TRBV6-4
J gene: TRBJ2-3
CDR3 protein: CASSISSTDTQYF
CDR3 DNA: TGTGCCAGCAGTATTTCGAGCACAGATACGCAGTATTTT

clone size: -
D gene: -
V gene: TRBV30
J gene: TRBJ1-2
CDR3 protein: CAWKRGRSSYGYTF
CDR3 DNA: TGTGCCTGGAAAAGGGGAAGGTCATCCTATGGCTACACCTTC

clone size: -
D gene: TRBD2
V gene: TRBV19
J gene: TRBJ2-7
CDR3 protein: CASRPRGGLAGVSDEQYF
CDR3 DNA: TGTGCCAGTAGACCCCGCGGTGGACTAGCGGGAGTGTCGGACGAGCAGTACTTC

clone size: few
D gene: -
V gene: TRBV28
J gene: TRBJ2-7
CDR3 protein: CASSFLSGGLVSEQYF
CDR3 DNA: TGTGCCAGCAGTTTTTTATCAGGAGGCCTCGTCAGCGAGCAGTACTTC

clone size: -
D gene: -
V gene: TRBV3-1/TRBV3-2
J gene: TRBJ1-5
CDR3 protein: CASSQGVGNQPQHF
CDR3 DNA: TGTGCCAGCAGCCAAGGAGTCGGGAATCAGCCCCAGCATTTT

clone size: -
D gene: -
V gene: TRBV7-9
J gene: TRBJ2-7
CDR3 protein: CASSLSGEQYF
CDR3 DNA: TGTGCCAGCAGCTTATCAGGCGAGCAGTACTTC

clone size: -
D gene: -
V gene: TRBV9
J gene: TRBJ1-2
CDR3 protein: CASSVGEGVGYGYTF
CDR3 DNA: TGTGCCAGCAGCGTAGGGGAGGGTGTCGGCTATGGCTACACCTTC

clone size: -
D gene: -
V gene: TRBV12-3/TRBV12-4
J gene: TRBJ2-1
CDR3 protein: CASSLNGDEQFF
CDR3 DNA: TGTGCCAGCAGTCTAAACGGGGATGAGCAGTTCTTC

clone size: -
D gene: TRBD2
V gene: TRBV12-5
J gene: TRBJ2-1
CDR3 protein: CASGWGTSGRGEQFF
CDR3 DNA: TGTGCTAGTGGTTGGGGGACTAGCGGGAGAGGTGAGCAGTTCTTC

clone size: -
D gene: -
V gene: TRBV5-4
J gene: TRBJ2-6
CDR3 protein: CASSLVGAGANVLTF
CDR3 DNA: TGTGCCAGCAGCTTGGTCGGGGCTGGGGCCAACGTCCTGACTTTC

clone size: -
D gene: -
V gene: TRBV7-9
J gene: TRBJ2-1
CDR3 protein: CASSLSGLANEQFF
CDR3 DNA: TGTGCCAGCAGCTTATCCGGACTTGCCAATGAGCAGTTCTTC

clone size: few
D gene: -
V gene: TRBV5-4
J gene: TRBJ2-7
CDR3 protein: CASSFRGGDEQYF
CDR3 DNA: TGTGCCAGCAGCTTTCGAGGAGGGGACGAGCAGTACTTC

clone size: -
D gene: TRBD2
V gene: TRBV4-2
J gene: TRBJ2-2
CDR3 protein: CASSQGTSGSSESTGELFF
CDR3 DNA: TGTGCCAGCAGCCAGGGGACTAGCGGGAGTTCGGAGAGCACCGGGGAGCTGTTTTTT